Shown below are 22 T cell receptor beta chains from a single sample sequenced in a study of PD-L1 blockade in urothelial cancer. The protocol was immunoSEQ multiplex PCR, while the TCRdb copy is restricted to in-frame clones and leaves out a portion. There are approximately 110,000 clones in the sample; approximately 85% occur only once, and approximately 2.4% lies in the top ten. Here the sequenced sample was PBMCs, taken around atezolizumab (anti-PD-L1) treatment. These receptor sequences come from a man aged 50 to 60 with urothelial cancer.

The chain employs TRBV5-1 and TRBJ1-3; TRBD1 might be the D (6 bases). This CDR3 contains 15 residues. V lost 1 base, J lost 4 bases, and 12 bases lay in between. From germline, CDR1 is SGHRS and CDR2 YFSETQ. The CDR3 nucleotides are TGCGCCAGCAGCTTGTCAGGGGCGACAGGAAACACCATATATTTT. It is translated as CASSLSGATGNTIYF.

The chain uses TRBV9 and TRBJ2-2; 8 bases fit TRBD2. J gave up 0 bases and V 2 bases, and 3 bases lay outside the gene matches. From germline, CDR1 is SGDLS and CDR2 YYNGEE. CDR3 length: 16 amino acids. The DNA of the CDR3 is TGTGCCAGCAGCGTTAGCGGGGCCTCGAACACCGGGGAGCTGTTTTTT. It codes for CASSVSGASNTGELFF.

The V call is TRBV4-1, the J call TRBJ2-3, with D possibly matching TRBD2 (5 bases). CDR3 length: 17 residues. Trimming pared 0 bases from V and 0 bases from J, leaving 13 bases between. Per germline, CDR1 MGHRA and CDR2 YSYEKL. The chain's CDR3 is CASSQDGPAVSTDTQYF. The CDR3 DNA is TGCGCCAGCAGCCAAGATGGTCCAGCGGTGAGCACAGATACGCAGTATTTT.

CDR3 coding DNA: TGTGCCAGCACCACGGGGGGCGCGGGGCTCTATGGCTACACCTTC. Its protein product is CASTTGGAGLYGYTF. The V call is TRBV6-5, the J call TRBJ1-2; perhaps TRBD1 as D (6 bases). The CDR3 consists of 15 residues. Trimming removed 7 bases at V and 4 bases at J, with 19 bases between. Germline V gene data show CDR1 as MNHEY and CDR2 as SVGAGI.

This sequence joins TRBV7-9 and TRBJ2-1; perhaps TRBD1 as D (5 bases). V was shortened by 0 bases and J by 2 bases, with 8 bases between the two germline ends. The CDR3 runs to 15 residues. Germline values: CDR1 SEHNR, CDR2 FQNEAQ (reference sequence). The CDR3 protein is CASSLAEGAYNEQFF. Written as DNA, the CDR3 is TGTGCCAGCAGCTTAGCAGAAGGGGCCTACAATGAGCAGTTCTTC. The variable domain in full, completed from reference TRBV7-9 and TRBJ2-1, reads DTGVSQNPRHKITKRGQNVTFRCDPISEHNRLYWYRQTLGQGPEFLTYFQNEAQLEKSRLLSDRFSAERPKGSFSTLEIQRTEQGDSAMYLCASSLAEGAYNEQFFGPGTRLTVL.

The rearrangement joins TRBV5-1 to TRBJ1-6, with 7 nucleotides matching TRBD1. Germline values: CDR1 SGHRS, CDR2 YFSETQ. Unmatched junction bases numbered 2, after V lost 4 bases and J lost 1 base. The CDR3 contains 15 residues. The DNA for the CDR3 is TGCGCCAGCAGCATGACAGGGTCCTATAATTCACCCCTCCACTTT. Amino acids: CASSMTGSYNSPLHF.

The gene calls are TRBV27 and TRBJ1-1; no clear D. CDR3 length equals 15 residues. V was shortened by 3 bases and J by 4 bases, with 15 bases between the two germline ends. Germline V gene sequence: CDR1 MNHEY, CDR2 SMNVEV (reference sequence). The CDR3 region has the DNA TGTGCCAGCAGTTTTGGACCACACGCGGGCACTGAAGCTTTCTTT. Its protein product is CASSFGPHAGTEAFF.

The V gene is TRBV4-1, the J gene TRBJ1-6; 7 positions match TRBD1. This CDR3 spans 15 amino acids. With 2 bases clipped from V and 7 bases from J, the junction kept 5 bases outside the gene matches. CDR1 is MGHRA, CDR2 YSYEKL, per germline. The CDR3 protein is CASSQTTGSNSPLHF. The CDR3 DNA follows: TGCGCCAGCAGCCAAACGACAGGGTCGAATTCACCCCTCCACTTT.

This rearrangement joins TRBV19 to TRBJ1-1; D gene ambiguous. The V end lost 7 bases, the J end lost 5 bases, and 14 bases lay between the germline ends. The CDR3 length is 13 residues. From germline, CDR1 is LNHDA and CDR2 SQIVND (reference sequence). CDR3 sequence (DNA): TGTGCCAGTAAAAAAAAGAGGGAAACTGAAGCTTTCTTT. It codes for CASKKKRETEAFF. Filled out from reference TRBV19 and TRBJ1-1, the complete variable domain reads DGGITQSPKYLFRKEGQNVTLSCEQNLNHDAMYWYRQDPGQGLRLIYYSQIVNDFQKGDIAEGYSVSREKKESFPLTVTSAQKNPTAFYLCASKKKRETEAFFGQGTRLTVV.

This clone was observed a few times. This rearrangement joins TRBV14 to TRBJ1-1, with D unclear. The CDR3 is 13 amino acids. Between the trimmed V and J ends, which lost 0 bases and 3 bases, there was a span of 5 bases. CDR1 is SGHDN, CDR2 FVKESK, per germline. The CDR3 sequence: CASSQELYTEAFF. The CDR3 region has the DNA TGTGCCAGCAGCCAAGAACTTTACACTGAAGCTTTCTTT.

The chain links TRBV28 to TRBJ1-5; D is perhaps TRBD1 (6 bases). The germline CDR1 and CDR2 sequences are MDHEN and SYDVKM. The length of the CDR3 is 17 residues. V lost 5 bases, J lost 2 bases, and 19 bases lay in between. CDR3 sequence reads: CASSPSKVAGGNQPQHF. For the CDR3, the DNA is TGTGCCAGCAGTCCCAGTAAGGTGGCAGGGGGCAATCAGCCCCAGCATTTT.

The V and J genes are TRBV30 and TRBJ1-3; TRBD1 agrees at 10 bases. The CDR3 totals 16 residues. The germline gives CDR1 GTSNPN, CDR2 SVGIG (reference sequence). V was clipped by 8 bases and J by 0 bases; unmatched bases: 10. The CDR3 DNA reads as TGTGCCCAAAAATTAAGGGACAGGGGCTCTGGAAACACCATATATTTT. Translating it yields CAQKLRDRGSGNTIYF.

This clone was seen a handful of times. V is TRBV2 and J is TRBJ2-7, with D possibly being TRBD2 (6 bases). The V and J ends lost 0 bases and 2 bases respectively, with 14 bases between them. The CDR3 is 16 residues long. The V gene's germline CDR1 is SNHLY and CDR2 FYNNEI. The chain's CDR3 is CASSEATRAGPYEQYF. The DNA of the CDR3 is TGTGCCAGCAGTGAAGCGACTAGAGCAGGTCCCTACGAGCAGTACTTC.

V gene TRBV6-5 combines with J gene TRBJ1-1, with a weak D call TRBD1 (5 bases). This CDR3 region has 15 residues. Germline V lookup: CDR1 MNHEY, CDR2 SVGAGI. V was pared by 6 bases and J by 1 base, with 15 bases between. The CDR3 is CASSPGQTRNTEAFF. The CDR3 DNA reads as TGTGCCAGCAGCCCAGGACAAACCCGGAACACTGAAGCTTTCTTT.

V and J are TRBV5-6 and TRBJ2-6, with D maybe TRBD1 (5 bases). The CDR3 length is 15 residues. Germline V gives CDR1 SGHDT, CDR2 YYEEEE. The V end lost 5 bases, the J end lost 0 bases, and 9 bases lay between the germline ends. CDR3 residues: CASRPGLSGANVLTF. CDR3 DNA: TGTGCCAGCAGGCCAGGGCTCTCTGGGGCCAACGTCCTGACTTTC.

This chain joins TRBV7-9 and TRBJ2-5; 8 nucleotides align to TRBD1. V was pared by 5 bases and J by 3 bases, with 5 bases of the junction left unmatched. This CDR3 has 14 amino acids. CDR1 is SEHNR, CDR2 FQNEAQ, per germline (reference sequence). In DNA form, the CDR3 reads TGTGCCAGCAGCCCGAAGGACAGGGAAGAGACCCAGTACTTC. Its protein product is CASSPKDREETQYF.

This rearrangement joins TRBV7-8 to TRBJ2-2, with D possibly being TRBD2 (6 bases). Germline-derived CDR1 and CDR2 are SGHVS and FQNEAQ. V lost 4 bases to trimming and J lost 6 bases, with 21 bases between them. The CDR3 consists of 17 residues. CDR3 sequence (DNA): TGTGCCAGCAGCTCGCCGGAGGGCGGGTATTATTCCGGGGAGCTGTTTTTT. Its protein product is CASSSPEGGYYSGELFF.

This clone came up once. The same CDR3 arises from other DNA sequences in this sample as well. The chain uses TRBV9 and TRBJ1-5; D is undetermined. The CDR3 is 13 residues long. The V gene lost 1 base and the J gene lost 2 bases, with 4 bases spanning the gap. Germline lookup yields CDR1 SGDLS and CDR2 YYNGEE. The CDR3 here is CASSVRGNQPQHF. Here the CDR3 DNA reads TGTGCCAGCAGCGTACGGGGCAATCAGCCCCAGCATTTT.

This clone was counted a few times. The chain is built from TRBV27 and TRBJ1-4; D not certain. V shed 0 bases and J shed 3 bases, with 8 bases lying between them. Germline assignment: CDR1 MNHEY and CDR2 SMNVEV (reference sequence). This CDR3 comprises 15 residues. This CDR3 is CASSLSFSSNEKLFF. The CDR3 DNA sequence: TGTGCCAGCAGTTTATCGTTCTCCTCTAATGAAAAACTGTTTTTT.

V is TRBV28 and J is TRBJ2-2, with a weak D call TRBD2 (6 bases). CDR1 is MDHEN and CDR2 is SYDVKM in the germline V gene. This CDR3 region has 13 residues. Trimming cost V 10 bases and J 7 bases, with 16 bases left between them. The CDR3 nucleotides read TGTGCCATCGGGACTCTTTGGGACGGGGAGCTGTTTTTT. Translation gives CAIGTLWDGELFF.

The chain couples TRBV28 to TRBJ2-3, with D maybe TRBD2 (5 bases). Trimming took 7 bases from V and 6 from J, leaving 14 bases between them. The CDR3 length is 13 residues. Per germline, CDR1 MDHEN and CDR2 SYDVKM. CDR3 in amino acids: CASKIGGGDTQYF. The CDR3 DNA reads TGTGCCAGCAAAATAGGAGGAGGTGATACGCAGTATTTT.

In nucleotides, the CDR3 is TGTGCCAGCAGTGAGGCGACAGGGACCTACAATGAGCAGTTCTTC. Amino acids: CASSEATGTYNEQFF. The rearrangement joins TRBV25-1 to TRBJ2-1; 7 nucleotides agree with TRBD1. V gave up 3 bases and J gave up 2 bases; unmatched junction bases: 4. Germline CDR1 and CDR2: MGHDK and SYGVNS. The CDR3 runs 15 residues.